This is a list of T cell receptor beta chains from one sample in a study of T cells in Graves' hyperthyroidism and ophthalmopathy. Each CDR3 protein gets one entry after TCRdb re-called the multiplex PCR reads with MiXCR. Among about 610,000 distinct CDR3 sequences listed, around 45% were seen once. The sample consisted of peripheral blood or thyroid tissue (not recorded which). Source of these receptors: a woman aged 18 to 35 with Graves' hyperthyroidism. The conserved cysteine and the conserved F or W are not part of the CDR3 here.

V gene	CDR3 protein
TRBV4-1	ASSHTGKNTGELF
TRBV5-4	ASSFPGQGGEKLF
TRBV7-6	ASSWQGVHEQY
TRBV7-2	ASSRRDYSYEQY
TRBV7-9	ASSLFSGIGVRWEQY
TRBV20-1	SARDLRGSNQPQH
TRBV24-1	AGMQPQH
TRBV10-3	AISDRGQNSPLH
TRBV18	ASSPGGTGSSPLH
TRBV20-1	SATGARYGSPLH
TRBV18	ASSPSVSGETQY
TRBV9	ASSAGLLQGSGNTIY
TRBV15	ATSKPWSQGAFTDTQY
TRBV29-1	SGLTGNQETQY
TRBV24-1	ATPTLYEQY
TRBV24-1	ATSDAIAGGTNEQF
TRBV7-2	ASSFEAMNTEAF
TRBV2	ASSELGLAGEGEQF
TRBV12-3/TRBV12-4	ASSLGFGTSGSYYNEQF
TRBV19	ASRGDWGYEQY
TRBV10-3	AISESWQGFNQPQH
TRBV12-3/TRBV12-4	ASTPRSETYEQY
TRBV5-1	ASSRTGTYQETQY
TRBV20-1	SAGGEKETQY
TRBV10-3	AISGGDGQETQH
TRBV24-1	ATSSQGGTDTQY
TRBV15	ATSRAAGTGGLSPLH
TRBV20-1	SRDFSPSYEQY
TRBV24-1	ATSDQGALNEQF
TRBV7-9	ASSPPWGDYGYTFGSGTQY
TRBV4-1	ASSPLPGAYEQY
TRBV29-1	SSGGLLETQY
TRBV24-1	ATSGHGFNEQF
TRBV20-1	SAPTSGRGIETQY
TRBV7-3	ASSDGGSGNTIY
TRBV7-2	ASSLAPGELF
TRBV7-2	ASSMTGTAYGYT